The 23 T cell receptor beta chains below all came from one sample that was sequenced in a study of human T cells and chemical hapten exposure. TCRdb fed the RACE reads into MiXCR, producing one record per CDR3 protein. The sample lists approximately 73,000 distinct CDR3 sequences, 10% occurring once. Described time point: patch test 1, 2 weeks after DPC sensitization. Treatment in this sample: therapeutic diphenylcyclopropenone sensitization with weekly scalp DPC. This sample comprised whole blood, obtained in connection with sensitization to the hapten diphenylcyclopropenone (DPC). The receptors were gathered from a woman aged 45-59 years with alopecia areata. Some clones in this sample may be carry-over from other donors' samples.

V usage is TRBV9 and J usage is TRBJ1-1; D uncertain. V was pared by 4 bases and J by 4 bases, with 8 bases between. CDR1 is SGDLS, CDR2 YYNGEE, per germline. This CDR3 is 12 amino acids long. The CDR3 reads CASSPFGTEAFF. The DNA for the CDR3 is TGTGCCAGCAGCCCTTTTGGCACTGAAGCTTTCTTT.

The rearrangement uses TRBV7-9 and TRBJ2-3, with 8 bases matching TRBD1. Germline loops: CDR1 SEHNR, CDR2 FQNEAQ (reference sequence). The CDR3 sequence is 15 residues long. The V and J ends lost 3 bases and 2 bases, in that order; junction bases with no gene match: 4. CDR3 amino acids: CASSLGQEYTDTQYF. For the CDR3, the DNA is TGTGCCAGCAGCTTGGGACAGGAGTACACAGATACGCAGTATTTT.

This clonotype appeared a few times. V is TRBV12-3 or TRBV12-4 and J is TRBJ2-3; TRBD2 matches 12 bases. The CDR3 consists of 17 residues. J was trimmed by 6 bases and V by 7 bases; bases with no gene match: 14. CDR3 sequence (DNA): TGTGCCAGCATAGGACGCGGGCTAGCGGGAGGGTGGGATACGCAGTATTTT. It yields the protein CASIGRGLAGGWDTQYF.

This clonotype was counted between two and nine times. The J gene is TRBJ1-5, the V gene TRBV6-1, with 11 nucleotides matching TRBD1. This CDR3 has 16 residues. Germline V gene lookup returns CDR1 MNHNS and CDR2 SASEGT. Germline trimming cut 6 bases from V and 4 bases from J; bases unmatched to any gene: 8. DNA for the CDR3: TGTGCCAGCAGCATAGGACAGGGGGCTGGAAATCAGCCCCAGCATTTT. It translates to CASSIGQGAGNQPQHF.

This clonotype was seen many times. The chain is built from TRBV15 and TRBJ2-1; TRBD2 agrees at 11 bases. From germline, CDR1 is LNHNV and CDR2 YYDKDF (reference sequence). Trimming at V came to 0 bases and at J to 9 bases, leaving 4 bases not matched to a gene. The CDR3 length is 15 residues. This chain's CDR3 is CATSRDNSGRGEQFF. Written as DNA, the CDR3 is TGTGCCACCAGCAGAGATAATAGCGGGAGGGGTGAGCAGTTCTTC.

V gene TRBV5-1 combines with J gene TRBJ1-5; tentative D call: TRBD1 (6 bases). CDR3 length equals 14 residues. Trimming took off 4 bases at V and 1 base at J, with 9 bases between the two ends. The germline V gene has CDR1 SGHRS and CDR2 YFSETQ. In nucleotides, the CDR3 is TGCGCCAGCAGCCTAGGGGGGAGCAATCAGCCCCAGCATTTT. This gives the protein CASSLGGSNQPQHF. The full variable domain, rest sourced from reference TRBV5-1 and TRBJ1-5, is KAGVTQTPRYLIKTRGQQVTLSCSPISGHRSVSWYQQTPGQGLQFLFEYFSETQRNKGNFPGRFSGRQFSNSRSEMNVSTLELGDSALYLCASSLGGSNQPQHFGDGTRLSIL.

The chain links TRBV18 to TRBJ1-2; D is undetermined. V shed 6 bases and J shed 7 bases, with 15 bases lying between them. Germline CDR1 reads KGHSH; CDR2 reads LQKENI. The CDR3 extends over 13 amino acids. The CDR3 spells CASSLGSLAGYTF. The CDR3 DNA reads as TGTGCCAGCTCCCTCGGGAGTCTGGCTGGCTACACCTTC. The variable domain in full, completed from reference TRBV18 and TRBJ1-2, reads NAGVMQNPRHLVRRRGQEARLRCSPMKGHSHVYWYRQLPEEGLKFMVYLQKENIIDESGMPKERFSAEFPKEGPSILRIQQVVRGDSAAYFCASSLGSLAGYTFGSGTRLTVV.

This clonotype was counted once. The chain carries TRBV10-3 and TRBJ2-7, with unresolved D. Deletions cut 11 bases from V and 3 bases from J, with 14 bases between. CDR1 is ENHRY, CDR2 SYGVKD, per germline. The CDR3 runs 12 residues. CDR3 loop: CASSSLGYEQYF. The CDR3 nucleotides are TGTGCCTCCAGTAGCTTGGGCTACGAGCAGTACTTC.

The sample holds many counts of this clonotype. V gene TRBV6-1 combines with J gene TRBJ2-7, with 9 bases identical to TRBD1. This CDR3 has 16 residues. Looked up from germline, CDR1 is MNHNS and CDR2 is SASEGT. V shed 2 bases, J shed 4 bases, and the junction held 9 bases outside the gene matches. The CDR3 region is CASSEYIGTGKYEQYF. The CDR3 bases are TGTGCCAGCAGTGAATACATCGGGACAGGGAAATACGAGCAGTACTTC.

This clonotype was seen only a few times. The chain joins TRBV2 to TRBJ2-3; D gene uncertain. This CDR3 spans 12 amino acids. V lost 6 bases to trimming and J lost 4 bases, with 8 bases between them. Per germline, CDR1 SNHLY and CDR2 FYNNEI. This CDR3 is CASSRPPDTQYF. In DNA form, the CDR3 reads TGTGCCAGCAGCCGCCCCCCAGATACGCAGTATTTT.

This clonotype was observed a handful of times. The chain links TRBV20-1 to TRBJ1-1, with D maybe TRBD1 (5 bases). The V end was cut by 0 bases, the J end by 10 bases, with 24 bases between. This CDR3 contains 16 residues. CDR1 and CDR2 from the germline V gene are DFQATT and SNEGSKA (reference sequence). The CDR3 protein is CSARDIGDVGHFRAFF. CDR3 DNA sequence: TGCAGTGCTAGAGATATAGGGGACGTTGGGCATTTTCGAGCTTTCTTT.

The chain uses TRBV29-1 and TRBJ2-7, with D uncertain. Germline CDR1 reads SQVTM; CDR2 reads ANQGSEA. This CDR3 contains 11 residues. With 7 bases removed from V and 8 bases from J, the gap between germline ends came to 15 bases. The CDR3 DNA follows: TGCAGCGCGACTTTGGACCCAAAGCAGTACTTC. It yields the protein CSATLDPKQYF.

This clonotype has a handful of counts. V and J are TRBV28 and TRBJ2-5, with TRBD1 as a possible D gene (5 bases). Germline V gene sequence: CDR1 MDHEN, CDR2 SYDVKM. Trimming took off 7 bases at V and 2 bases at J, with 14 bases between the two ends. The CDR3 runs to 14 residues. Written as DNA, the CDR3 is TGTGCCAGCACCTCAGGGTCTTTTCAAGAGACCCAGTACTTC. Protein sequence: CASTSGSFQETQYF. The full variable domain, rest sourced from reference TRBV28 and TRBJ2-5, is DVKVTQSSRYLVKRTGEKVFLECVQDMDHENMFWYRQDPGLGLRLIYFSYDVKMKEKGDIPEGYSVSREKKERFSLILESASTNQTSMYLCASTSGSFQETQYFGPGTRLLVL.

This clonotype showed up just a few times. J is TRBJ2-5 and V is TRBV12-3 or TRBV12-4; D is possibly TRBD2 (6 bases). The CDR3 loop spans 15 amino acids. V lost 5 bases and J lost 2, with 15 bases in between. CDR3 bases: TGTGCCAGCAGTCCAGGTGGGAGGCCTCAAGAGACCCAGTACTTC. Its translation: CASSPGGRPQETQYF.

This clonotype was recorded at least ten times. This rearrangement joins TRBV11-2 to TRBJ2-5; 12 bases align to TRBD2. J gave up 1 base and V 3 bases, and 3 bases lay outside the gene matches. This CDR3 has 16 amino acids. CDR1 and CDR2 (germline): SGHAT, FQNNGV. The CDR3 region is CASSLGTSGSQETQYF. Here the CDR3 DNA reads TGTGCCAGCAGCTTGGGGACTAGCGGGTCCCAAGAGACCCAGTACTTC.

In this sample, this clonotype turned up many times. The rearrangement uses TRBV11-2 and TRBJ2-7; D uncertain. Per germline, CDR1 SGHAT and CDR2 FQNNGV. This CDR3 spans 14 amino acids. The V gene lost 0 bases and the J gene lost 8 bases, with 14 bases spanning the gap. The CDR3 bases are TGTGCCAGCAGCTTAGACAGGCAAGTAAGGAAGCAGTACTTC. Translating gives CASSLDRQVRKQYF.

This clonotype has ten or more counts. This rearrangement joins TRBV28 to TRBJ2-7; D not certain. The CDR3 extends over 11 amino acids. Trimming left V 3 bases short and J 4 bases short, with 4 bases between. CDR1 and CDR2 from the germline V gene are MDHEN and SYDVKM. CDR3 in DNA: TGTGCCAGCAGTTTGATGTACGAGCAGTACTTC. It encodes CASSLMYEQYF.

The gene calls are TRBV28 and TRBJ2-7, with 9 bases aligning to TRBD1. This CDR3 contains 15 residues. Germline V gene lookup returns CDR1 MDHEN and CDR2 SYDVKM. V lost 2 bases to trimming and J lost 3 bases; unmatched junction nucleotides: 5. The DNA of the CDR3 is TGTGCCAGCAGTTTAGAGGGACAGGGAGTCTACGAGCAGTACTTC. It specifies CASSLEGQGVYEQYF.

The J gene is TRBJ2-7, the V gene TRBV6-6; 8 nucleotides line up with TRBD1. Germline-derived CDR1 and CDR2 are MNHNY and SVGAGI (reference sequence). The CDR3 sequence is 15 residues long. The trim removed 0 bases at V and 3 bases at J, leaving 4 bases unmatched. The CDR3 is CASSYSTGDIYEQYF. CDR3 nucleotide sequence: TGTGCCAGCAGTTACTCGACAGGGGACATCTACGAGCAGTACTTC.

The chain combines TRBV29-1 with TRBJ1-4, with D perhaps TRBD1 (6 bases). Germline V CDR1 and CDR2: SQVTM, ANQGSEA. This CDR3 is built from 13 residues. V lost 4 bases to trimming and J lost 7 bases, with 13 bases between them. Here the CDR3 DNA reads TGCAGCGTTGGAGGCGGGACAACTGAAAAACTGTTTTTT. It is translated as CSVGGGTTEKLFF.

This clonotype was picked up many times. The chain joins TRBV5-1 to TRBJ2-7; D uncertain. CDR3 length equals 11 residues. Germline values: CDR1 SGHRS, CDR2 YFSETQ. Deletions cut 4 bases from V and 0 bases from J, with 2 bases between. For the CDR3, the DNA is TGCGCCAGCAGCAACTCCTACGAGCAGTACTTC. Translating it yields CASSNSYEQYF.

V and J are TRBV29-1 and TRBJ2-1; 7 nucleotides line up with TRBD2. The CDR3 runs 12 residues. The germline CDR1 and CDR2 sequences are SQVTM and ANQGSEA. Trimming took 7 bases from V and 5 from J; bases not matched to a gene: 5. The CDR3 protein is CSAHLADNEQFF. The CDR3 DNA follows: TGCAGCGCCCACCTAGCGGACAATGAGCAGTTCTTC.

This clonotype was found a few times. The rearrangement links TRBV11-2 to TRBJ2-6; D not resolved. V dropped 5 bases and J dropped 0 bases, with 8 bases sitting between them. Germline V lookup: CDR1 SGHAT, CDR2 FQNNGV. The CDR3 covers 15 residues. CDR3 residues: CASSRQSSGANVLTF. The DNA of the CDR3 is TGTGCCAGCAGCCGTCAGAGCTCTGGGGCCAACGTCCTGACTTTC.